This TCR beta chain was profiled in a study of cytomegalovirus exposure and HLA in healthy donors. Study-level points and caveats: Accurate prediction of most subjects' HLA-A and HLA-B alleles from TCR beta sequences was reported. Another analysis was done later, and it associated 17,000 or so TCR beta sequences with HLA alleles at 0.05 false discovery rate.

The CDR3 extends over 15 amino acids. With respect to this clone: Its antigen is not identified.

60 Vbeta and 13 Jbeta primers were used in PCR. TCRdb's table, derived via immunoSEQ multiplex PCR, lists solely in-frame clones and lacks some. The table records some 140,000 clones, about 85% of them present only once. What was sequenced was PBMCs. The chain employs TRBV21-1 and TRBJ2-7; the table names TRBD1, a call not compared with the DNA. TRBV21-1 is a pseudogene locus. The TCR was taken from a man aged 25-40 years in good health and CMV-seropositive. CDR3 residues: CASSIPRGPHYEQYF. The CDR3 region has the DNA TGTGCCAGCAGCATTCCAAGGGGGCCCCATTACGAGCAGTACTTC.